The 7 T cell receptor beta chains in this list originate from one sample, sequenced in a study of PD-1 blockade in classical Hodgkin lymphoma. Documented time point: cycle 4 day 1 (C4D1), after six to seven weeks of nivolumab. All patients relapsed after autologous stem cell transplantation, and brentuximab vedotin exposure varied. Assay: immunoSEQ multiplex PCR; the TCRdb copy retains only in-frame clones and omits some. Of under 40,000 clones in the sample, 77% are singletons; the top ten hold around 10%. Source: peripheral blood mononuclear cells (PBMCs), taken before the fourth cycle of nivolumab. Source of these receptors: a human donor with classical Hodgkin lymphoma.

The V gene is TRBV7-2, the J gene TRBJ1-2; no firm D call. Germline lookup yields CDR1 SGHTA and CDR2 FQGNSA. This CDR3 contains 14 residues. Trimming left V 6 bases short and J 6 bases short, with 17 bases between. The CDR3 coding sequence is TGTGCCAGCAGACAAGCCGGGGAATCGGATGGCTACACCTTC. It encodes CASRQAGESDGYTF.

Remarks on this clone: The junction differs from germline at one of its ends, possibly a read error. J is TRBJ1-4 and V is TRBV28, with 8 positions matching TRBD1. CDR1 is MDHEN, CDR2 SYDVKM, per germline. CDR3 size: 11 residues. CDR3 protein: CASSNRDRRVF. For the CDR3, the DNA is TGTGCCAGCAGTAATCGGGACAGGCGCGTTTTT.

The V call is TRBV4-2, the J call TRBJ1-2; 11 bases are shared with TRBD1. Germline V gene lookup returns CDR1 LGHNA and CDR2 YNFKEQ. With 4 bases clipped from V and 3 bases from J, the junction kept 7 bases outside the gene matches. The length of the CDR3 is 16 residues. The CDR3 DNA follows: TGTGCCAGCAGCCGCGGACAGGGGGCAAGGTACTATGGCTACACCTTC. The encoded protein is CASSRGQGARYYGYTF.

The genes are TRBV15 and TRBJ2-1; 8 nucleotides agree with TRBD2. Germline lookup yields CDR1 LNHNV and CDR2 YYDKDF (reference sequence). V shed 0 bases and J 5 bases; nucleotides not matched to a gene: 15. The CDR3 is 19 amino acids. Written as DNA, the CDR3 is TGTGCCACCAGCAGAGAGAGTGGCCGGGGGGGGCCTGGGGACAATGAGCAGTTCTTC. It yields the protein CATSRESGRGGPGDNEQFF.

The rearrangement links TRBV10-1 to TRBJ2-3; 9 positions agree with TRBD2. The CDR3 has 21 residues. Germline CDR1 and CDR2: WNHNN and SYGVQD (reference sequence). Trimming cost V 0 bases and J 0 bases; bases outside gene matches: 16. The CDR3 is CASSESKASGNWAISTDTQYF. For the CDR3, the DNA is TGCGCCAGCAGTGAGTCGAAGGCTAGCGGGAATTGGGCGATTAGCACAGATACGCAGTATTTT.

A word on this clone: This sample also contains other DNA sequences that code for the same CDR3. The gene calls are TRBV27 and TRBJ2-3; D is uncertain. The CDR3 is 12 amino acids. The V and J ends lost 0 bases and 6 bases respectively, with 4 bases between them. Looked up from germline, CDR1 is MNHEY and CDR2 is SMNVEV (reference sequence). The CDR3 loop is CASSLSGDTQYF. CDR3 DNA: TGTGCCAGCAGTTTATCGGGGGATACGCAGTATTTT.

The chain has TRBV16 and TRBJ2-2; TRBD2 matches 14 bases. Germline assignment: CDR1 KGHSY and CDR2 FQNENV. The CDR3 is 22 residues long. With V trimmed by 2 bases and J by 0 bases, 14 bases remained unmatched. The chain's CDR3 is CASSQSLFSGLAGATNTGELFF. The CDR3 DNA sequence: TGTGCCAGCAGCCAAAGCCTTTTTTCGGGACTAGCGGGGGCCACGAACACCGGGGAGCTGTTTTTT.